Listed here are 11 T cell receptor beta chains from one sample, sequenced in a study of tumor and adjacent non-tumor tissue in lung cancer. The library came from three nested PCR rounds adapted from ARM-PCR protocols. In TCRdb, the multiplex PCR reads were re-called with MiXCR into one record per CDR3 protein. The sample shows 75,000 to 90,000 distinct CDR3 sequences, 65% to 80% of them seen only once. This sample's RNA came from whole unsorted tissue. More than 3 cm separated this lung sample from the edge of the tumor. The sample consisted of distant non-tumor lung tissue. The receptor set was obtained from a woman aged 45-65 years with non-small cell lung cancer.

This clonotype was counted many times. The chain is built from TRBV5-4 and TRBJ2-3; 8 bases agree with TRBD2. Trimming at V came to 4 bases and at J to 5 bases, leaving 12 bases not matched to a gene. CDR1 SGHNT and CDR2 YYREEE come from the germline V gene (reference sequence). The CDR3 runs 16 residues. The CDR3 DNA follows: TGTGCCAGCAGCCCTATCGAGCGGGAGCCGGGAGATACGCAGTATTTT. Translated, it gives CASSPIEREPGDTQYF.

This clonotype was picked up one time. Relative to the germline gene, one junction end is altered; a read error may explain this. The chain combines TRBV6-5 with TRBJ2-2, with 13 nucleotides matching TRBD2. The CDR3 is made up of 14 amino acids. Per the germline V gene, CDR1 is MNHEY and CDR2 is SVGAGI. Here the CDR3 reads CAGRTSGRAGELFF. DNA of the CDR3: TGTGCCGGCAGAACTAGCGGGAGGGCCGGTGAGCTGTTTTTT.

This clonotype came up a few times. Mismatch with germline at one junction end may stem from a read error. The chain is built from TRBV4-1 and TRBJ2-7; TRBD2 is a possible D gene (5 bases). The CDR3 totals 15 residues. Germline loops: CDR1 MGHRA, CDR2 YSYEKL. The CDR3 bases are TGCGCCAACAGCCAAGAGGGTAGCACTCCCTACGAGCGGTACTTC. This sequence encodes CANSQEGSTPYERYF.

The chain is built from TRBV20-1 and TRBJ2-1; D is undetermined. The end of the DNA fits TRBJ2-7 better, so the J call may be wrong. CDR1 DFQATT and CDR2 SNEGSKA come from the germline V gene (reference sequence). The CDR3 extends over 15 amino acids. CDR3 coding DNA: TGCAGTGCTAGAGAACAAGGTAAATCCTACAATGAGCAGTACTTC. Its translation is CSAREQGKSYNEQYF.

Concerning this clonotype itself: This may arise from a read error, as a much more abundant clone is one base away. The rearrangement links TRBV28 to TRBJ2-4, with D hard to call. The CDR3 sequence is 16 residues long. Germline lookup yields CDR1 MDHEN and CDR2 SYDVKM. The CDR3 spells CVSSFVHSFAKNIQYF. The CDR3 DNA is TGTGTCAGCAGTTTTGTCCATTCGTTCGCCAAAAACATTCAGTACTTC.

About this clonotype itself: The CDR3 end shows no conserved phenylalanine or tryptophan, and so a read error is likely. CDR3 in amino acids: CASSFTPRGTSGVSSNEQYS. For the CDR3, the DNA is TGTGCCAGCAGTTTTACACCTAGGGGGACTAGCGGGGTAAGCTCCAACGAGCAGTACTCC. This chain uses TRBV28 with TRBJ2-7; 13 bases fit TRBD2. The CDR3 sequence is 20 residues long. Germline CDR1 is MDHEN and CDR2 is SYDVKM.

This clonotype was observed a few times. A read error is possible here, since a much larger clone lies one base away. The rearrangement links TRBV5-6 to TRBJ2-3, with 10 bases lining up with TRBD2. The CDR3 length is 16 residues. Germline V CDR1 and CDR2: SGHDT, YYEEEE. The ends lost 2 bases at V and 6 bases at J; junction bases unmatched: 9. The CDR3 DNA sequence: TGTGCCAGCAGCTTCCCGGAACTAGCGGGGCTCGATACGCAGTATTTT. Translating gives CASSFPELAGLDTQYF.

As for this clonotype: A single base separates this from a much larger clone, so it may be a read error. The chain uses TRBV7-9 and TRBJ2-1, with TRBD2 matching 14 bases. Germline V gene data show CDR1 as SEHNR and CDR2 as FQNEAQ (reference sequence). This CDR3 spans 20 amino acids. The CDR3 DNA is TGTGCCAGCCGCTTAGGTACGACTAGCGGGAGGGGCAGCTCCTACAATGAGCAGTTCTTC. Encoded protein: CASRLGTTSGRGSSYNEQFF.

In its sample, this clonotype was seen once. Relative to the germline gene, one junction end is altered; a read error may explain this. The chain links TRBV12-3 or TRBV12-4 to TRBJ2-2; 10 nucleotides match TRBD2. This CDR3 has 16 residues. CDR3 DNA sequence: TGTGCCAGCACCAATCTAGCGGGAGTGGCCACTGGGGAGCTGTCTTTT. Its protein is CASTNLAGVATGELSF.

Details on this clonotype: A read error may produce the germline difference seen at one junction end. This chain uses TRBV6-2 or TRBV6-3 with TRBJ2-1, with D unclear. Germline V gives CDR1 MNHEY, CDR2 SVGEGT. The CDR3 contains 16 residues. In DNA, the CDR3 is TGTGCCATCAGCCTGCCCGCCAGGAGCTCCTACAATGAGCAGTCCTTC. It yields the protein CAISLPARSSYNEQSF.

About this clonotype itself: A much larger clone lies one base from this, so it may be a read error. This chain joins TRBV5-4 and TRBJ2-7, with 7 bases aligning to TRBD2. The CDR3 is 13 amino acids. V was clipped by 6 bases and J by 6 bases; unmatched bases: 9. CDR1 SGHNT and CDR2 YYREEE come from the germline V gene (reference sequence). The CDR3 is CASIRDQRGEQYF. In DNA form, the CDR3 reads TGTGCCAGCATCCGGGATCAGCGGGGCGAGCAGTACTTC.